Listed below are T cell receptor beta chains from one sample, sequenced in a study of regulatory T cells in long-lasting Graves disease. MiXCR, run by TCRdb on the multiplex PCR reads, gives a single entry per CDR3 protein. The sample has 530,000 or so distinct CDR3 sequences; about 14% are singletons. These data also formed part of another study, on T cells in Graves' hyperthyroidism and ophthalmopathy.

The specimen was peripheral blood mononuclear cells (PBMCs), collected at new diagnosis, from a patient treated with antithyroid drugs. These receptors were taken from a man younger than 45 with Graves disease. Both conserved end residues are part of each CDR3. Each record gives: V gene, clone size, J gene, D gene, CDR3 protein, CDR3 DNA. D genes are given only for firm matches. Size tells how often a clone was seen (once, few, many) or the class of an expanded clone, and some rows leave it out.

TRBV10-3	-	TRBJ2-1	TRBD2	CAISELAGRGEQFF	TGTGCCATCAGTGAGCTAGCGGGGAGGGGTGAGCAGTTCTTC
TRBV2	-	TRBJ2-3	-	CASSDVRAGTDTQYF	TGTGCCAGCAGTGATGTCAGGGCCGGCACAGATACGCAGTATTTT
TRBV12-3/TRBV12-4	-	TRBJ2-1	TRBD2	CASSLSSGRIYNEQFF	TGTGCCAGCAGCCTCAGTAGCGGGAGAATCTACAATGAGCAGTTCTTC
TRBV19	few	TRBJ1-5	-	CASSPPGLGKSSNQPQHF	TGTGCCAGTAGTCCACCGGGCCTGGGGAAAAGTAGCAATCAGCCCCAGCATTTT
TRBV10-3	-	TRBJ2-2	TRBD2	CAISERTSGRAGELFF	TGTGCCATCAGTGAGAGGACTAGCGGGAGGGCCGGGGAGCTGTTTTTT
TRBV15	many	TRBJ2-3	TRBD1	CATSRGPGQPSTDTQYF	TGTGCCACCAGCAGAGGGCCGGGACAGCCTAGCACAGATACGCAGTATTTT
TRBV30	-	TRBJ1-1	-	CAWSGFQGTEAFF	TGTGCCTGGAGTGGGTTCCAGGGTACTGAAGCTTTCTTT
TRBV19	few	TRBJ2-7	-	CASSIQTGLRGEQYF	TGTGCCAGTAGTATACAGACGGGCTTAAGAGGCGAGCAGTACTTC
TRBV20-1	few	TRBJ2-3	TRBD2	CSAHSTSGSLYTQYF	TGCAGTGCCCACTCAACTAGCGGGAGTCTTTATACGCAGTATTTT
TRBV27	-	TRBJ1-2	-	CASSLTAGGAGYYGYTF	TGTGCCAGCAGTTTAACGGCGGGGGGGGCTGGGTACTATGGCTACACCTTC
TRBV27	many	TRBJ1-5	-	CASSRQENQPQHF	TGTGCCAGCAGTCGACAGGAGAATCAGCCCCAGCATTTT
TRBV13	few	TRBJ2-1	TRBD2	CASSAGLGSYNEQFF	TGTGCCAGCAGCGCAGGACTAGGATCCTACAATGAGCAGTTCTTC
TRBV30	many	TRBJ2-7	TRBD2	CAWSLAGIPYEQYF	TGTGCCTGGAGTCTAGCGGGAATACCCTACGAGCAGTACTTC
TRBV7-9	-	TRBJ2-6	TRBD1	CASSRPTGTWPGANVLTF	TGTGCCAGCAGCCGGCCGACAGGGACATGGCCTGGGGCCAACGTCCTGACTTTC
TRBV27	many	TRBJ1-2	TRBD1	CASSTPGTGDYGYTF	TGTGCCAGCAGCACCCCGGGGACAGGGGACTATGGCTACACCTTC
TRBV9	-	TRBJ2-2	TRBD2	CASSPSLAGGPSTGELFF	TGTGCCAGCAGTCCCTCACTAGCGGGAGGGCCGAGCACCGGGGAGCTGTTTTTT
TRBV6-1	many	TRBJ2-7	TRBD2	CASSEWASGRNEQYF	TGTGCCAGCAGTGAATGGGCTAGCGGGAGGAACGAGCAGTACTTC
TRBV12-3/TRBV12-4	many	TRBJ2-3	-	CASSLAETTDTQYF	TGTGCCAGCAGCCTCGCCGAGACTACAGATACGCAGTATTTT
TRBV20-1	few	TRBJ2-6	TRBD1	CSARVRTGPSSGANVLTF	TGCAGTGCTAGAGTGAGGACAGGGCCCAGCTCTGGGGCCAACGTCCTGACTTTC
TRBV29-1	many	TRBJ2-7	TRBD2	CSVPGTSDYEQYF	TGCAGCGTACCCGGGACTAGCGACTACGAGCAGTACTTC
TRBV6-5	many	TRBJ2-1	-	CASSYSIDSEQFF	TGTGCCAGCAGTTACTCGATCGACAGCGAGCAGTTCTTC
TRBV10-3	-	TRBJ2-7	-	CAIKTRNSNEQYF	TGTGCCATCAAAACCCGGAACTCAAACGAGCAGTACTTC
TRBV28	many	TRBJ2-7	-	CASSLNRARDEQYF	TGTGCCAGCAGTTTAAACAGGGCAAGAGACGAGCAGTACTTC
TRBV4-1	-	TRBJ2-7	TRBD1	CASSYDRAYEQYF	TGCGCCAGCAGCTACGACAGGGCCTACGAGCAGTACTTC
TRBV6-5	few	TRBJ2-5	-	CASSYSDSGAETQYF	TGTGCCAGCAGTTACTCGGACTCGGGGGCAGAGACCCAGTACTTC
TRBV2	many	TRBJ2-1	TRBD2	CASSPPLAGGGVDNEQFF	TGTGCCAGCAGCCCCCCCCTAGCGGGAGGCGGGGTGGACAATGAGCAGTTCTTC
TRBV19	-	TRBJ1-1	TRBD1	CASMQGAGNTEAFF	TGTGCCAGTATGCAGGGGGCGGGGAACACTGAAGCTTTCTTT
TRBV20-1	many	TRBJ2-1	-	CSALKGSGAREQFF	TGCAGTGCCCTAAAGGGGTCGGGGGCCCGGGAGCAGTTCTTC
TRBV6-1	many	TRBJ2-3	-	CASRADAVGGDTQYF	TGTGCCAGCAGGGCGGACGCAGTTGGGGGAGATACGCAGTATTTT
TRBV18	-	TRBJ2-7	TRBD2	CASSPAGVGEQYF	TGTGCCAGCTCACCAGCGGGAGTGGGGGAGCAGTACTTC
TRBV20-1	few	TRBJ2-4	-	CSASPIAALAKNIQYF	TGCAGTGCTAGCCCCATAGCGGCGCTAGCCAAAAACATTCAGTACTTC
TRBV6-1	few	TRBJ2-1	-	CASSEAAGGGINEQFF	TGTGCCAGCAGTGAAGCGGCAGGGGGGGGTATCAATGAGCAGTTCTTC
TRBV6-1	many	TRBJ2-7	TRBD1	CASRPPPGQSSYEQYF	TGTGCCAGCAGACCACCGCCGGGACAGAGCTCCTACGAGCAGTACTTC
TRBV14	-	TRBJ1-1	-	CASSQLWGGFLNTEAFF	TGTGCCAGCAGCCAATTATGGGGGGGCTTCTTGAACACTGAAGCTTTCTTT
TRBV29-1	many	TRBJ2-7	-	CSVEVQYEQYF	TGCAGCGTTGAAGTCCAATACGAGCAGTACTTC
TRBV20-1	many	TRBJ2-2	TRBD1	CSADRGNTGELFF	TGCAGTGCTGACAGGGGAAACACCGGGGAGCTGTTTTTT
TRBV18	many	TRBJ2-7	-	CASSLWEKSYEQYF	TGTGCCAGCTCCCTCTGGGAGAAGTCCTACGAGCAGTACTTC
TRBV12-3/TRBV12-4	few	TRBJ2-5	-	CASSRRRRQETQYF	TGTGCCAGCAGCCGAAGACGGAGGCAAGAGACCCAGTACTTC
TRBV10-3	few	TRBJ2-7	TRBD2	CAISEEAGAAEQYF	TGTGCCATCAGTGAGGAAGCGGGAGCCGCCGAGCAGTACTTC
TRBV27	-	TRBJ1-1	-	CASPLAFF	TGTGCCAGCCCGTTAGCTTTCTTT
TRBV12-3/TRBV12-4	-	TRBJ1-2	-	CASTAPGYGYTF	TGTGCCAGCACCGCTCCGGGGTACGGCTACACCTTC
TRBV10-3	many	TRBJ2-5	-	CAISESNGETQYF	TGTGCCATCAGTGAGTCGAACGGGGAGACCCAGTACTTC
TRBV20-1	many	TRBJ2-7	TRBD1	CSAATGGANYEQYF	TGCAGTGCAGCGACAGGGGGCGCCAATTACGAGCAGTACTTC
TRBV12-3/TRBV12-4	few	TRBJ2-7	-	CASSLRGETSYEQYF	TGTGCCAGCAGTTTAAGGGGGGAGACCTCCTACGAGCAGTACTTC
TRBV10-3	many	TRBJ2-3	-	CAISESEADTQYF	TGTGCCATCAGTGAGTCGGAAGCAGATACGCAGTATTTT
TRBV5-1	many	TRBJ1-2	TRBD1	CASSFHRDRALYGYTF	TGCGCCAGCAGCTTCCACCGGGACAGGGCCCTCTATGGCTACACCTTC
TRBV9	few	TRBJ2-7	TRBD2	CASSASTSGDEQYF	TGTGCCAGCAGCGCCTCGACTAGCGGGGACGAGCAGTACTTC
TRBV20-1	many	TRBJ2-1	-	CSARDSGFQDNEQFF	TGCAGTGCTAGAGATTCAGGATTTCAGGACAATGAGCAGTTCTTC
TRBV6-1	-	TRBJ2-7	-	CATQWGILPSYEQYF	TGTGCCACTCAATGGGGCATCCTACCCTCCTACGAGCAGTACTTC
TRBV19	few	TRBJ2-7	TRBD2	CASSFGLAASYEQYF	TGTGCCAGTAGTTTCGGACTAGCGGCCTCCTACGAGCAGTACTTC
TRBV20-1	many	TRBJ2-7	-	CSAKYALYEQYF	TGCAGTGCTAAATATGCCCTCTACGAGCAGTACTTC
TRBV20-1	-	TRBJ1-2	TRBD1	CSARGTGDRYGYTF	TGCAGTGCTAGAGGGACAGGGGACCGCTATGGCTACACCTTC
TRBV19	many	TRBJ2-7	-	CASGKGYEQYF	TGTGCCAGCGGAAAAGGCTACGAGCAGTACTTC
TRBV20-1	many	TRBJ1-2	-	CSAPTDLYYGYTF	TGCAGTGCTCCGACAGACCTCTACTATGGCTACACCTTC